The 3 T cell receptor beta chains reported below all come from one sample, sequenced in a study of blood T cell repertoires in COVID-19. Profiling relied on immunoSEQ multiplex PCR, and the TCRdb table lists in-frame clones only, not all of them. The profile shows some 100,000 clones, around 90% of them singletons. Material for sequencing was peripheral blood. All receptors come from a man aged 70-80 years with acute or convalescent COVID-19.

This clone was found once. The chain links TRBV19 to TRBJ2-3; 9 bases are a match to TRBD2. This CDR3 has 14 amino acids. Per the germline V gene, CDR1 is LNHDA and CDR2 is SQIVND (reference sequence). V dropped 8 bases and J dropped 6; count of bases not matched to a gene: 9. The CDR3 region is CASRSAGGADTQYF. Here the CDR3 DNA reads TGTGCCAGTCGTAGTGCGGGAGGGGCCGATACGCAGTATTTT.

The J gene is TRBJ2-7, the V gene TRBV5-1; 7 positions match TRBD1. Germline CDR1 and CDR2: SGHRS and YFSETQ. V shed 0 bases, J shed 5 bases, and the junction held 5 bases outside the gene matches. The CDR3 covers 14 residues. In nucleotides, the CDR3 is TGCGCCAGCAGCTTGGGACAGGGAGACCACGAGCAGTACTTC. Its translation is CASSLGQGDHEQYF.

This clone was seen just once. The genes are TRBV10-2 and TRBJ2-3, with 7 bases that match TRBD1. The CDR3 runs 15 residues. V was pared by 6 bases and J by 2 bases, with 8 bases of the junction left unmatched. CDR1 WSHSY and CDR2 SAAADI come from the germline V gene. The CDR3 DNA follows: TGCGCCAGCAGGGACTCCGGGACAGTCACAGATACGCAGTATTTT. Its protein product is CASRDSGTVTDTQYF.